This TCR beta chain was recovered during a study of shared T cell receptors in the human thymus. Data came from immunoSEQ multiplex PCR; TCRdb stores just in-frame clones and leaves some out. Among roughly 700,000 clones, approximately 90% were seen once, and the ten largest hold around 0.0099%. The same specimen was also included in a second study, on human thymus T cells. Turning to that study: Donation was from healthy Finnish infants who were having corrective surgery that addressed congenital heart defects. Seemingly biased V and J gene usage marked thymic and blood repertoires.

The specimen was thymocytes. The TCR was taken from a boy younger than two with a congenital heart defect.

Here the CDR3 reads CASSSGEEQGGFRTGELFF. CDR3 nucleotide sequence: TGTGCCAGCAGCTCGGGGGAGGAACAAGGAGGGTTTCGGACCGGGGAGCTGTTTTTT. This chain links TRBV14 with TRBJ2-2; D possibly corresponds to TRBD2 (6 bases). The V gene lost 5 bases and the J gene lost 5 bases, with 27 bases spanning the gap. CDR3 length: 19 residues. Germline V gives CDR1 SGHDN, CDR2 FVKESK.